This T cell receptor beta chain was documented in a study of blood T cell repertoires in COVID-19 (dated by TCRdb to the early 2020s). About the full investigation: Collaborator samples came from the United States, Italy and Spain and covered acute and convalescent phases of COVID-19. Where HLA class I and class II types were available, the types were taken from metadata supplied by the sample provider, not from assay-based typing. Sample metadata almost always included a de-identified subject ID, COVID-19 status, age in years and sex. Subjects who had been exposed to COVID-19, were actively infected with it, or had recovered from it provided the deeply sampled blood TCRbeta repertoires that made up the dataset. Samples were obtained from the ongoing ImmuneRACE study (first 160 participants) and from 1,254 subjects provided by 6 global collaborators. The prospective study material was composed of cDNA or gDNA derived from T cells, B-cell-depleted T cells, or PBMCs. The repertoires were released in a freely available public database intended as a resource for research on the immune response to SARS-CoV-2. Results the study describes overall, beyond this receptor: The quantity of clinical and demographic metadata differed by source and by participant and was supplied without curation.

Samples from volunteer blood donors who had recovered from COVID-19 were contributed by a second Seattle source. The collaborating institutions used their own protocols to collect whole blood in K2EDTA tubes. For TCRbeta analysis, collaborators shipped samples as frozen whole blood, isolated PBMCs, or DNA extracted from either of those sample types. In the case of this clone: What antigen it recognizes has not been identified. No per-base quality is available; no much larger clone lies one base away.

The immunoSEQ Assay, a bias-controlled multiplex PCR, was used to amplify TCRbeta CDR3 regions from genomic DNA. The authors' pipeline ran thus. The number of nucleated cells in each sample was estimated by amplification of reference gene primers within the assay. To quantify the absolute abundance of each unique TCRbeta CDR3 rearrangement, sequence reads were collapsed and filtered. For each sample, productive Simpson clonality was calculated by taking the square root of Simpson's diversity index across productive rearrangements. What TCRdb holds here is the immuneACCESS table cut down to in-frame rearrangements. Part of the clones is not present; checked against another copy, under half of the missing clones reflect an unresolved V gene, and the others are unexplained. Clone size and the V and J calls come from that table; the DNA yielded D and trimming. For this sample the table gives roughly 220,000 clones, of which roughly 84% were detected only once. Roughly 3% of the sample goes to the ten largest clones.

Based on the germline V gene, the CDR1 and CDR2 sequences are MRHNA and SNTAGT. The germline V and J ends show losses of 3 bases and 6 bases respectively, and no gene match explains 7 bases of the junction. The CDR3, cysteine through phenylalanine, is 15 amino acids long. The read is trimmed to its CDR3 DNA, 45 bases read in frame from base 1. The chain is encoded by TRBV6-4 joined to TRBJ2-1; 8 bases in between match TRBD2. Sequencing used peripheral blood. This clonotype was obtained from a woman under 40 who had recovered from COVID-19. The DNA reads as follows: TGTGCCAGCAGTGAAACGGGAGGGCCGGTCAATGAGCAGTTCTTC. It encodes CASSETGGPVNEQFF.